A single sample is the source of the 20 T cell receptor beta chains below, sequenced in a study of shared clonotypes between healthy human individuals. Naive CD8 cells, CD45RO-negative and positively selected for CCR7, excluded terminally differentiated effector memory CD45RA+ cells. Assay: immunoSEQ multiplex PCR; the TCRdb copy retains only in-frame clones and omits some. The repertoire holds around 2,000,000 clones, under 95% seen once, with more than 1.5% in the top ten. Sequencing was done on a sample of naive CD8+ T cells from PBMCs. The receptors stem from a man between 18 and 29 years old in good health. Some clones in this sample may be carry-over from other donors' samples.

To note about this clone: Other DNA variants within this sample encode the same CDR3. V gene TRBV25-1 combines with J gene TRBJ2-7; D may match TRBD1 or TRBD2 (5 bases each). Looked up from germline, CDR1 is MGHDK and CDR2 is SYGVNS. The CDR3 has 11 residues. The V end lost 8 bases, the J end lost 3 bases, and 8 bases lay between the germline ends. The CDR3 region has the DNA TGTGCCAGCGGGACGATCTACGAGCAGTACTTC. Amino acids: CASGTIYEQYF.

The J gene is TRBJ1-4, the V gene TRBV7-9, with D possibly being TRBD1 (6 bases). Trimming removed 6 bases from V and 0 bases from J, with 14 bases in between. This CDR3 spans 16 amino acids. The germline V gene has CDR1 SEHNR and CDR2 FQNEAQ (reference sequence). CDR3 loop: CASRPSQGPTNEKLFF. The CDR3, as DNA: TGTGCCAGCAGACCCTCACAGGGACCAACTAATGAAAAACTGTTTTTT.

The rearrangement links TRBV6-5 to TRBJ2-2, with 7 bases that match TRBD2. In germline, CDR1 is MNHEY, CDR2 SVGAGI. The CDR3 extends over 16 amino acids. V was clipped by 4 bases and J by 4 bases; unmatched bases: 9. For the CDR3, the DNA is TGTGCCAGCAGTTTAAGGCTAGCGGAGATCACCGGGGAGCTGTTTTTT. It codes for CASSLRLAEITGELFF.

The genes are TRBV28 and TRBJ1-6; 8 positions match TRBD1. Germline loops: CDR1 MDHEN, CDR2 SYDVKM. This CDR3 has 15 residues. The V segment lost 6 bases and the J segment 6 bases; nucleotides outside the gene matches: 7. The CDR3 DNA sequence: TGTGCCAGCAGCCCCCCAGGACAGGGTAATTCACCCCTCCACTTT. It codes for CASSPPGQGNSPLHF.

This chain uses TRBV5-1 with TRBJ2-7; TRBD2 matches 12 bases. J lost 3 bases, V lost 5 bases, and 15 bases had no gene match. CDR1 SGHRS and CDR2 YFSETQ come from the germline V gene. The CDR3 is made up of 18 amino acids. As DNA, the CDR3 is TGCGCCAGCAGTGGATTTCTAGCGGGAGGGGGCCCCGGCTACGAGCAGTACTTC. Protein product: CASSGFLAGGGPGYEQYF.

The CDR3 region has the DNA TGTGCCGTTCAGGGAGGATACAATGAGCAGTTCTTC. Translated: CAVQGGYNEQFF. The V and J genes are TRBV6-4 and TRBJ2-1; maybe TRBD2 (6 bases). The V end was cut by 11 bases, the J end by 4 bases, with 12 bases between. The CDR3 sequence is 12 residues long. Per germline, CDR1 MRHNA and CDR2 SNTAGT.

V usage is TRBV5-5 and J usage is TRBJ2-1; D unclear. The V gene's germline CDR1 is SGHKS and CDR2 YYEKEE (reference sequence). V lost 0 bases, J lost 1 base, and 8 bases lay in between. The CDR3 consists of 15 residues. For the CDR3, the DNA is TGTGCCAGCAGCTTGGGGGTTGTATCCTACAATGAGCAGTTCTTC. It yields the protein CASSLGVVSYNEQFF. Full variable domain (remainder filled in from reference TRBV5-5 and TRBJ2-1): DAGVTQSPTHLIKTRGQQVTLRCSPISGHKSVSWYQQVLGQGPQFIFQYYEKEERGRGNFPDRFSARQFPNYSSELNVNALLLGDSALYLCASSLGVVSYNEQFFGPGTRLTVL.

The chain couples TRBV19 to TRBJ1-1, with TRBD1 as a possible D gene (5 bases). V dropped 3 bases and J dropped 5 bases, with 16 bases sitting between them. CDR1 is LNHDA, CDR2 SQIVND, per germline (reference sequence). This CDR3 has 15 residues. The CDR3 sequence is CASSMFEGEGTEAFF. DNA for the CDR3: TGTGCCAGTAGTATGTTTGAAGGGGAAGGTACTGAAGCTTTCTTT.

The gene calls are TRBV19 and TRBJ1-1; the D gene is possibly TRBD1 (5 bases). Germline V gene sequence: CDR1 LNHDA, CDR2 SQIVND (reference sequence). V was shortened by 6 bases and J by 4 bases, with 15 bases between the two germline ends. The CDR3 sequence is 14 residues long. The CDR3, as DNA: TGTGCCAGTAGCCCTCCAGGGATGGGCACTGAAGCTTTCTTT. As protein: CASSPPGMGTEAFF.

The rearrangement uses TRBV28 and TRBJ2-2; the match to TRBD2 covers 7 bases. This CDR3 region has 14 residues. The ends lost 8 bases at V and 6 bases at J; junction bases unmatched: 9. Germline assignment: CDR1 MDHEN and CDR2 SYDVKM. CDR3 sequence reads: CASSFLAEAGELFF. The CDR3 DNA reads as TGTGCCAGCTCTTTCCTAGCGGAAGCCGGGGAGCTGTTTTTT.

The chain couples TRBV13 to TRBJ1-1; the D gene is possibly TRBD1 (5 bases). V was shortened by 5 bases and J by 5 bases, with 18 bases between the two germline ends. In germline, CDR1 is PRHDT, CDR2 FYEKMQ (reference sequence). There are 15 residues in the CDR3. CDR3 protein: CASSPRGGGMTEAFF. The CDR3 DNA follows: TGTGCCAGCAGCCCCCGAGGTGGGGGGATGACTGAAGCTTTCTTT.

This clone came up once. Additional DNA sequences in this sample encode the identical CDR3. The chain employs TRBV7-9 and TRBJ2-1; no clear D. CDR1 is SEHNR, CDR2 FQNEAQ, per germline (reference sequence). V lost 5 bases and J lost 6, with 5 bases in between. The CDR3 has 11 amino acids. The CDR3 sequence is CASSPSNEQFF. In DNA, the CDR3 is TGTGCCAGCAGCCCCTCCAATGAGCAGTTCTTC.

The chain uses TRBV4-1 and TRBJ2-1; unclear D gene. The CDR3 is 16 amino acids. The germline V gene encodes CDR1 MGHRA and CDR2 YSYEKL. The V end lost 6 bases, the J end lost 4 bases, and 19 bases lay between the germline ends. The CDR3 DNA reads as TGCGCCAGCAGTCCCCGGAGAAGGAAATCGTACAATGAGCAGTTCTTC. Its translation: CASSPRRRKSYNEQFF.

The chain is built from TRBV5-6 and TRBJ2-1; D unresolved. V lost 4 bases and J 4 bases, leaving 6 bases between the germline ends. Germline V CDR1 and CDR2: SGHDT, YYEEEE. The CDR3 runs to 12 residues. The chain's CDR3 is CASSVFYNEQFF. In nucleotides, the CDR3 is TGTGCCAGCAGCGTTTTTTACAATGAGCAGTTCTTC.

The chain links TRBV27 to TRBJ1-2, with D maybe TRBD1 (6 bases). Germline assignment: CDR1 MNHEY and CDR2 SMNVEV (reference sequence). This CDR3 comprises 15 residues. V dropped 2 bases and J dropped 14 bases, with 24 bases sitting between them. This CDR3 is CASSLTGTSQRSRTF. The CDR3, as DNA: TGTGCCAGCAGTTTAACAGGGACTTCCCAGCGGAGTAGGACCTTC.

The chain employs TRBV5-4 and TRBJ1-1; 7 positions match TRBD1. This CDR3 comprises 14 residues. V gave up 9 bases and J gave up 3 bases; unmatched junction bases: 11. Germline values: CDR1 SGHNT, CDR2 YYREEE (reference sequence). CDR3 protein: CATGRGEGYTEAFF. DNA of the CDR3: TGTGCCACCGGCAGGGGGGAGGGGTACACTGAAGCTTTCTTT.

This chain connects TRBV7-3 to TRBJ1-5, with 8 bases fitting TRBD1. CDR1 and CDR2 (germline): SGHTA, FQGTGA. V lost 5 bases and J lost 1; bases outside the gene matches: 4. This CDR3 comprises 15 residues. For the CDR3, the DNA is TGTGCCAGCAGCGCAGGGGGCGGAAGCAATCAGCCCCAGCATTTT. Protein sequence: CASSAGGGSNQPQHF.

V usage is TRBV6-1 and J usage is TRBJ2-7; a possible D gene is TRBD1 (5 bases). The germline CDR1 and CDR2 sequences are MNHNS and SASEGT. Trimming cost V 4 bases and J 5 bases, with 18 bases left between them. This CDR3 region has 15 residues. CDR3 residues: CASSARVGIIDEQYF. CDR3 nucleotides: TGTGCCAGCAGTGCCAGGGTGGGGATTATCGACGAGCAGTACTTC.

This CDR3 reads CASSYGLAGATTYEQYF. The CDR3 DNA reads TGTGCCAGCAGCTATGGACTAGCGGGAGCTACCACCTACGAGCAGTACTTC. J is TRBJ2-7 and V is TRBV7-8, with 13 bases fitting TRBD2. The CDR3 extends over 17 amino acids. Germline CDR1 SGHVS, CDR2 FQNEAQ. The V and J ends lost 4 bases and 2 bases, in that order; junction bases with no gene match: 8.

The CDR3 is CASSPAGTGMDEQFF. DNA of the CDR3: TGTGCCAGCAGTCCGGCCGGGACAGGGATGGATGAGCAGTTCTTC. The chain links TRBV27 to TRBJ2-1; 9 nucleotides align to TRBD1. J lost 8 bases, V lost 5 bases, and 10 bases had no gene match. Looked up from germline, CDR1 is MNHEY and CDR2 is SMNVEV (reference sequence). This CDR3 region has 15 residues.